Listed below are T cell receptor beta chains from one sample, sequenced in a study. Each CDR3 protein is one row after TCRdb ran MiXCR on the 5' RACE reads. The table lists about 32,000 distinct CDR3 sequences, approximately 24% of them singletons. Sequences were obtained from memory CD4+ T cells sorted from blood. These receptors all stem from a female donor with breast cancer. Both conserved end residues are part of each CDR3. Each record gives: CDR3 length, V gene, clone size, J gene, CDR3 protein. Clone size, where shown, is once, few, many, or a class for clones that have expanded.

13,TRBV6-5,many,TRBJ2-7,CASRGVGSYEQYF
12,TRBV10-3,NA,TRBJ2-7,CAISEGGYEQYF
15,TRBV4-3,many,TRBJ2-5,CASSGRQGFGETQYF
12,TRBV6-2/TRBV6-3,many,TRBJ1-6,CASSYYDSPLHF
13,TRBV7-9,many,TRBJ2-7,CASSEVPSYEQYF
14,TRBV12-5,few,TRBJ2-2,CASGYDTYTGELFF
13,TRBV6-1,NA,TRBJ2-7,CASSEEFTYEQYF
13,TRBV6-2/TRBV6-3,few,TRBJ2-7,CASSYPRGFEQYF
15,TRBV4-1,many,TRBJ2-2,CASSLSGTPAGELFF
15,TRBV27,few,TRBJ1-5,CASSWGGVGNQPQHF
15,TRBV5-1,many,TRBJ1-2,CASSLARDGNYGYTF
14,TRBV12-3/TRBV12-4,NA,TRBJ2-7,CASSFSSHPHEQYF
16,TRBV28,NA,TRBJ2-2,CASSTRTVTNTGELFF
14,TRBV20-1,many,TRBJ2-7,CSARDAESSYEQYF
14,TRBV27,NA,TRBJ1-5,CASSSTGSNQPQHF
14,TRBV12-3/TRBV12-4,few,TRBJ2-1,CASSLLDNPVEQFF